The T cell receptor (beta chain) under discussion was sequenced for a study of Ad26.COV2.S vaccination and SARS-CoV-2 variants. Overall study context: Ad26.COV2.S given intramuscularly, once or twice 56 days apart.

The table came from immunoSEQ multiplex PCR; TCRdb's copy has only in-frame clones and leaves some out. The table has 400,000 to 450,000 clones, 80% to 95% seen once. The V end lost 2 bases, the J end lost 7 bases, and 9 bases lay between the germline ends. This CDR3 is 12 amino acids long. Germline V lookup: CDR1 MNHNS, CDR2 SASEGT. With regard to this clone: The antigen is undetermined.

Study conclusions and caveats: Substantial breadth was reportedly displayed by spike-specific CD8+ and CD4+ T cell responses after vaccination.

Treatment indicated: approximately 18 received Ad26.COV2.S at low or high dose, single or two shots; about five received placebo; per-sample allocation not given. At day 63 after the first vaccine or placebo injection, samples were drawn. Donor was an adult aged 18-55 years in Boston. This chain links TRBV6-1 with TRBJ2-7; D is possibly TRBD1 or TRBD2 (5 bases each). The TCR was taken from a person aged 18-60 years who received the Ad26.COV2.S COVID-19 vaccine or a placebo. The material sequenced was peripheral blood, taken in a trial of Ad26.COV2.S vaccine versus placebo. The CDR3 DNA reads as TGTGCCAGCAGTGAACCCTGGGGGGAGCAGTACTTC. Translation gives CASSEPWGEQYF.